The TCR beta chain under discussion was sequenced for a study of blood T cell repertoires in COVID-19. V dropped 0 bases and J dropped 9; count of bases not matched to a gene: 12. Germline V gene lookup returns CDR1 SGHTS and CDR2 YDEGEE. CDR3 length equals 17 residues. Original processing methods: Estimation of nucleated cell counts was performed using reference gene primer amplification. The repertoire was sequenced with immunoSEQ multiplex PCR; TCRdb's copy has only in-frame clones and lacks some. The V and J calls and the clone size are those of that table, but D and trimming were determined from the DNA. The sample consists of some 260,000 clones, approximately 90% of them appearing once.

Sequencing was carried out using PBMCs or T cells enriched from blood (not recorded which). V usage is TRBV5-8 and J usage is TRBJ2-1, with 10 bases fitting TRBD2. The sequence came from a man in his forties who had recovered from COVID-19. This chain's CDR3 is CASSLALLAGGRVEQFF. The CDR3 region has the DNA TGTGCCAGCAGCTTGGCCTTATTAGCGGGAGGCAGGGTTGAGCAGTTCTTC.